Given below is one T cell receptor beta chain in context. Antigen unknown. V was clipped by 4 bases and J by 5 bases; unmatched bases: 3. Germline lookup yields CDR1 LGHDT and CDR2 YNNKEL (reference sequence). CDR3 size: 13 residues. By quantitative 5'-RACE with molecular barcodes, the TCR beta libraries were made. Each CDR3 protein is one row after TCRdb ran MiXCR on the 5' RACE reads. The sample records roughly 450,000 distinct CDR3 sequences, 25% to 30% being singletons. This sample was included in a study of CD8 T cells in ankylosing spondylitis. Whole-study results and caveats: Blood from ankylosing spondylitis patients appeared to carry a characteristic roughly 8-variant TCR beta motif.

The V call is TRBV3-1, the J call TRBJ1-1, with TRBD1 identical over 8 bases. This sequence originates from a male donor with ankylosing spondylitis. What was sequenced was blood, either unsorted or a sorted T cell fraction (not recorded which). The CDR3 sequence is CASSPRGLTEAFF. CDR3 in DNA: TGTGCCAGCAGCCCCAGGGGGCTGACTGAAGCTTTCTTT.